These 26 T cell receptor beta chains came from one sample sequenced in a study of cytomegalovirus exposure and HLA in healthy donors. PCR primers comprised 60 Vbeta and 13 Jbeta primers. Data came from immunoSEQ multiplex PCR; TCRdb stores just in-frame clones and leaves some out. The sample shows about 150,000 clones, roughly 73% of them seen only once. The sample was PBMCs. All receptors derive from a man aged 18 to 29 in good health and CMV-seropositive.

The rearrangement joins TRBV19 to TRBJ2-3, with TRBD1 as a possible D gene (6 bases). The CDR3 loop spans 14 amino acids. V was trimmed by 6 bases and J by 1 base, leaving 11 bases between them. Per germline, CDR1 LNHDA and CDR2 SQIVND (reference sequence). In nucleotides, the CDR3 is TGTGCCAGTAGGCCAAACAGGGGCACAGATACGCAGTATTTT. Translated, it gives CASRPNRGTDTQYF.

This clone was detected only once. The gene calls are TRBV19 and TRBJ1-2; the match to TRBD1 covers 7 bases. The V segment lost 9 bases and the J segment 2 bases; nucleotides outside the gene matches: 9. The V gene's germline CDR1 is LNHDA and CDR2 SQIVND (reference sequence). The CDR3 covers 14 residues. The CDR3 reads CASLDRDTNYGYTF. Here the CDR3 DNA reads TGTGCCAGCCTTGACAGGGACACAAACTATGGCTACACCTTC.

The gene calls are TRBV6-5 and TRBJ2-2; the D gene is possibly TRBD1 (5 bases). Between the trimmed V and J ends, which lost 6 bases and 2 bases, there was a span of 13 bases. CDR1 is MNHEY, CDR2 SVGAGI, per germline. This CDR3 region has 15 residues. In DNA, the CDR3 is TGTGCCAGCAGCCAAACCAGGACAAACACCGGGGAGCTGTTTTTT. This codes for CASSQTRTNTGELFF.

The table lists this clone with a few counts. J is TRBJ2-3 and V is TRBV7-9, with D perhaps TRBD1 (5 bases). Germline V gene sequence: CDR1 SEHNR, CDR2 FQNEAQ (reference sequence). This CDR3 has 15 residues. Trimming left V 7 bases short and J 6 bases short, with 20 bases between. Written as DNA, the CDR3 is TGTGCCAGCACTAGATGGGGCGGTTTTAGGGATACGCAGTATTTT. This codes for CASTRWGGFRDTQYF. The entire variable domain, with the rest obtained from reference TRBV7-9 and TRBJ2-3, is as follows: DTGVSQNPRHKITKRGQNVTFRCDPISEHNRLYWYRQTLGQGPEFLTYFQNEAQLEKSRLLSDRFSAERPKGSFSTLEIQRTEQGDSAMYLCASTRWGGFRDTQYFGPGTRLTVL.

This clone appeared a single time. The rearrangement joins TRBV30 to TRBJ1-2, with D uncertain. V gave up 0 bases and J gave up 6 bases, with 5 bases separating them. The length of the CDR3 is 11 residues. CDR1 and CDR2 from the germline V gene are GTSNPN and SVGIG (reference sequence). CDR3 protein: CAWSVLHGYTF. CDR3 sequence (DNA): TGTGCCTGGAGTGTACTGCATGGCTACACCTTC.

This chain connects TRBV28 to TRBJ2-5; 7 bases are shared with TRBD1. CDR1 and CDR2 from the germline V gene are MDHEN and SYDVKM. The length of the CDR3 is 14 residues. J was trimmed by 3 bases and V by 3 bases; bases with no gene match: 4. CDR3 nucleotide sequence: TGTGCCAGCAGTTTGACAGGGAATGAAGAGACCCAGTACTTC. This sequence encodes CASSLTGNEETQYF.

This clone was counted only a few times. Here the CDR3 reads CASNSGGMNTEAFF. The CDR3 bases are TGTGCCAGCAACTCAGGGGGAATGAACACTGAAGCTTTCTTT. The V gene is TRBV27, the J gene TRBJ1-1, with 7 bases that match TRBD1. The CDR3 is 14 residues long. In germline, CDR1 is MNHEY, CDR2 SMNVEV (reference sequence). J gave up 0 bases and V 7 bases, and 5 bases lay outside the gene matches.

The rearrangement uses TRBV2 and TRBJ1-4; 7 bases agree with TRBD1. The CDR3 loop spans 15 amino acids. Trimming at V came to 6 bases and at J to 5 bases, leaving 9 bases not matched to a gene. CDR1 is SNHLY and CDR2 is FYNNEI in the germline V gene. The CDR3 DNA reads as TGTGCCAGCAGAGCAACCGGGACAGCCAATGAAAAACTGTTTTTT. Protein product: CASRATGTANEKLFF.

A single count supports this clone. The rearrangement joins TRBV2 to TRBJ2-2; 8 bases align to TRBD2. Germline-derived CDR1 and CDR2 are SNHLY and FYNNEI. J gave up 2 bases and V 4 bases, and 12 bases lay outside the gene matches. The CDR3 has 18 residues. The CDR3 is CASSVRPPGRANTGELFF. CDR3 nucleotides: TGTGCCAGCAGTGTACGTCCCCCCGGGAGGGCCAACACCGGGGAGCTGTTTTTT.

The rearrangement uses TRBV18 and TRBJ1-5; 8 bases are shared with TRBD1. After removal of 6 bases from V and 11 bases from J, the junction contained 30 bases not matched to a gene. Germline loops: CDR1 KGHSH, CDR2 LQKENI. CDR3 length: 20 residues. The CDR3 is CASSPASWQGAPGGESSQHF. CDR3 DNA: TGTGCCAGCTCTCCCGCTTCGTGGCAGGGGGCCCCTGGGGGTGAATCGTCCCAGCATTTT.

V and J are TRBV15 and TRBJ2-1; TRBD1 might be the D (6 bases). Germline CDR1 is LNHNV and CDR2 is YYDKDF (reference sequence). Trimming shortened V by 3 bases and J by 7 bases, and 13 bases separated the two germline ends. This CDR3 contains 14 residues. Written as DNA, the CDR3 is TGTGCCACCAGCAGGCAGAACAGGGTTAATGAGCAGTTCTTC. This encodes CATSRQNRVNEQFF.

The V gene is TRBV28, the J gene TRBJ1-3; a possible D gene is TRBD1 (5 bases). The CDR3 covers 17 residues. Trimming shortened V by 3 bases and J by 0 bases, and 15 bases separated the two germline ends. The germline V gene encodes CDR1 MDHEN and CDR2 SYDVKM. The CDR3 is CASSLFGGESSGNTIYF. The CDR3, as DNA: TGTGCCAGCAGTTTGTTCGGGGGGGAAAGCTCTGGAAACACCATATATTTT.

V usage is TRBV2 and J usage is TRBJ1-2; D might be TRBD1 (5 bases). V lost 6 bases, J lost 6 bases, and 17 bases lay in between. Germline V gives CDR1 SNHLY, CDR2 FYNNEI. The CDR3 length is 14 residues. CDR3 protein: CASSESQVVDGYTF. CDR3 nucleotide sequence: TGTGCCAGCAGCGAATCACAGGTTGTCGATGGCTACACCTTC.

The gene calls are TRBV7-8 and TRBJ2-7; D may be TRBD1 (5 bases). The CDR3 contains 13 residues. The ends were cut back, 5 bases at V and 4 bases at J, with 12 bases in the middle. The germline gives CDR1 SGHVS, CDR2 FQNEAQ. The CDR3 region is CASSQGDGYEQYF. CDR3 nucleotides: TGTGCCAGCAGCCAGGGTGATGGGTACGAGCAGTACTTC.

The J gene is TRBJ2-1, the V gene TRBV28, with D perhaps matching TRBD2 (6 bases). Germline CDR1 MDHEN, CDR2 SYDVKM. This CDR3 is built from 17 residues. The V and J ends lost 7 bases and 0 bases respectively, with 19 bases between them. The CDR3 coding sequence is TGTGCCAGCATCGGGACTCTCGAGTGGGGCTCCTACAATGAGCAGTTCTTC. Encoded protein: CASIGTLEWGSYNEQFF.

This chain joins TRBV27 and TRBJ1-5; TRBD1 aligns across 9 bases. This CDR3 comprises 16 residues. Trimming removed 3 bases from V and 5 bases from J; junction bases left unmatched: 8. Germline lookup yields CDR1 MNHEY and CDR2 SMNVEV (reference sequence). The CDR3 loop reads CASSFLGQGRDQPQHF. For the CDR3, the DNA is TGTGCCAGCAGTTTTTTGGGACAGGGTCGAGATCAGCCCCAGCATTTT.

The chain recombines TRBV28 with TRBJ1-4, with D maybe TRBD1 (5 bases). V shed 7 bases and J shed 6 bases, with 18 bases lying between them. The CDR3 runs 15 residues. Germline assignment: CDR1 MDHEN and CDR2 SYDVKM. The CDR3 reads CASTTGGAADEKLFF. The CDR3 region has the DNA TGTGCCAGCACCACGGGGGGAGCGGCCGATGAAAAACTGTTTTTT.

This clone was seen a few times. The chain uses TRBV6-5 and TRBJ2-3; weak D call: TRBD2 (6 bases). Germline V lookup: CDR1 MNHEY, CDR2 SVGAGI. This CDR3 has 15 residues. V lost 3 bases and J 8 bases, leaving 18 bases between the germline ends. The CDR3 sequence: CASSYNAPPGGTQYF. DNA for the CDR3: TGTGCCAGCAGTTATAACGCCCCGCCCGGGGGTACGCAGTATTTT.

This clone came up a few times. The chain couples TRBV7-3 to TRBJ1-1; TRBD1 is a possible D gene (5 bases). The CDR3 is made up of 14 amino acids. Germline values: CDR1 SGHTA, CDR2 FQGTGA. V gave up 2 bases and J gave up 4 bases, with 11 bases separating them. DNA of the CDR3: TGTGCCAGCAGCTTAGGGGCTGGGCTCACTGAAGCTTTCTTT. This sequence encodes CASSLGAGLTEAFF.

This clone was recorded a few times. The CDR3: CASSGGLLSSTDTQYF. The CDR3 nucleotides are TGTGCCAGCAGCGGGGGACTCTTATCTAGCACAGATACGCAGTATTTT. The chain uses TRBV2 and TRBJ2-3; D might be TRBD2 (6 bases). The CDR3 is made up of 16 amino acids. Germline CDR1 is SNHLY and CDR2 is FYNNEI. Trimming removed 6 bases at V and 0 bases at J, with 16 bases between. Combining the CDR3 with reference TRBV2 and TRBJ2-3 gives the whole variable domain EPEVTQTPSHQVTQMGQEVILRCVPISNHLYFYWYRQILGQKVEFLVSFYNNEISEKSEIFDDQFSVERPDGSNFTLKIRSTKLEDSAMYFCASSGGLLSSTDTQYFGPGTRLTVL.

The V call is TRBV7-7, the J call TRBJ2-3; 9 nucleotides align to TRBD2. V was pared by 9 bases and J by 4 bases, with 14 bases of the junction left unmatched. This CDR3 contains 16 residues. In germline, CDR1 is SSHAT, CDR2 FNYEAQ (reference sequence). CDR3 amino acids: CARGTSPVYHPDTQYF. The CDR3 bases are TGTGCCAGGGGGACTAGCCCCGTTTACCACCCAGATACGCAGTATTTT.

The chain carries TRBV5-5 and TRBJ2-5, with D possibly TRBD1 on 6 matching bases. CDR1 SGHKS and CDR2 YYEKEE come from the germline V gene (reference sequence). The V and J ends lost 1 base and 5 bases respectively, with 12 bases between them. This CDR3 is 14 amino acids long. As DNA, the CDR3 is TGTGCCAGCAGCTTGTTACAGGGTATGGAGACCCAGTACTTC. Amino acid sequence: CASSLLQGMETQYF.

This clone appeared a few times. V and J are TRBV2 and TRBJ1-2, with 7 bases lining up with TRBD1. Germline V gene sequence: CDR1 SNHLY, CDR2 FYNNEI. This CDR3 has 13 residues. With V trimmed by 2 bases and J by 6 bases, 3 bases remained unmatched. The CDR3 here is CASSELGQNGYTF. CDR3 nucleotides: TGTGCCAGCAGTGAACTGGGACAGAATGGCTACACCTTC.

As concerns this clone: The identical CDR3 is also encoded by other nucleotide sequences in the sample. The rearrangement links TRBV2 to TRBJ2-7; D may be TRBD1 (6 bases). V dropped 0 bases and J dropped 1 base, with 7 bases sitting between them. This CDR3 spans 14 amino acids. Per germline, CDR1 SNHLY and CDR2 FYNNEI. Written as DNA, the CDR3 is TGTGCCAGCAGTGAAGCAGGGGGTTCCTACGAGCAGTACTTC. It is translated as CASSEAGGSYEQYF.

The chain has TRBV7-9 and TRBJ1-5; 7 positions agree with TRBD1. Trimming removed 1 base from V and 10 bases from J; junction bases left unmatched: 7. The CDR3 consists of 14 residues. The germline V gene encodes CDR1 SEHNR and CDR2 FQNEAQ (reference sequence). The CDR3 bases are TGTGCCAGCAGCTTAGGGACAGGCCTAGGACCCCAGCATTTT. Its protein is CASSLGTGLGPQHF.

In the case of this clone: The sample carries other DNA sequences with the same CDR3. The chain recombines TRBV5-6 with TRBJ1-5, with D maybe TRBD1 (6 bases). Trimming cost V 3 bases and J 7 bases, with 14 bases left between them. The V gene's germline CDR1 is SGHDT and CDR2 YYEEEE. This CDR3 has 14 residues. In nucleotides, the CDR3 is TGTGCCAGCAGCTCTACAGGGCTTGTCCAGCCCCAGCATTTT. Amino acid sequence: CASSSTGLVQPQHF.